This TCR beta chain was recorded in a study of T-cell reconstitution after alpha-beta-depleted transplantation in children. Study results and caveats: Fresh T-cell production supplied most of the T-cell counts and diversity seen one year after transplant.

This clonotype was counted only a few times. Its antigen is currently unknown. V lost 3 bases and J 2 bases, leaving 11 bases between the germline ends. This CDR3 has 14 residues. Germline assignment: CDR1 DFQATT and CDR2 SNEGSKA (reference sequence). The TCRbeta library incorporated unique molecular identifiers. MiXCR, run by TCRdb on the PCR reads, gives a single entry per CDR3 protein. The data hold about 980,000 distinct CDR3 sequences, with 25% to 30% observed a single time. This chain connects TRBV20-1 to TRBJ1-5, with D tentatively TRBD1 (5 bases). The receptor's source is a boy less than two years old who had a stem cell transplant for SCID, so the T cells may come from the graft donor. The sequencing here drew on PBMCs, mostly from graft donor cells, taken 360 days after TCRalphabeta/CD19-depleted stem cell transplant. In DNA form, the CDR3 reads TGCAGTGCTAGCCGAGGGACGGGCAATCAGCCCCAGCATTTT. This codes for CSASRGTGNQPQHF.